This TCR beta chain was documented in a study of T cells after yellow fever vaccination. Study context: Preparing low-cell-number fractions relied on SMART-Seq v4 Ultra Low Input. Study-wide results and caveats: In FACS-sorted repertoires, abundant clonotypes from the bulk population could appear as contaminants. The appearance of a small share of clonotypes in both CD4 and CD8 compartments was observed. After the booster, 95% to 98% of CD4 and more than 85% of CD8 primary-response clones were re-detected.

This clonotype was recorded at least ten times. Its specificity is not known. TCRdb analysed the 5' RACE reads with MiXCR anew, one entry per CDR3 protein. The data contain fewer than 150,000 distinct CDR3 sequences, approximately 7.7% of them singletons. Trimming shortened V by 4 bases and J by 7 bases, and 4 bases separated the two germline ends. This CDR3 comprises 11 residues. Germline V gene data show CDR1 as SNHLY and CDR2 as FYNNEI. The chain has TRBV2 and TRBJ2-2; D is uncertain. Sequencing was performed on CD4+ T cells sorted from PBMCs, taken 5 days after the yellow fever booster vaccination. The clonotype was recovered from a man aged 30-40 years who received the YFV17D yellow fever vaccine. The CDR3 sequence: CASSVVGELFF. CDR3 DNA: TGTGCCAGCAGTGTTGTCGGGGAGCTGTTTTTT.